Listed here are 10 T cell receptor beta chains from one sample, sequenced in a study of PD-L1 blockade in urothelial cancer. Time point meaning: pretreatment peripheral blood. TCRdb keeps only in-frame clones here, not all; method: immunoSEQ multiplex PCR. The table includes 49,000 or so clones, approximately 85% detected once. The sequencing here drew on PBMCs, taken around atezolizumab (anti-PD-L1) treatment. The source is a man between 70 and 80 years old with urothelial cancer.

This rearrangement joins TRBV5-5 to TRBJ2-1; no firm D call. The CDR3 totals 15 residues. The germline V gene encodes CDR1 SGHKS and CDR2 YYEKEE (reference sequence). With 1 base removed from V and 4 bases from J, the gap between germline ends came to 12 bases. The CDR3 DNA is TGTGCCAGCAGCTTGTCGGTCTCGCGGTACAATGAGCAGTTCTTC. Its translation: CASSLSVSRYNEQFF.

The V call is TRBV28, the J call TRBJ2-6, with D maybe TRBD2 (6 bases). This CDR3 contains 20 residues. V was pared by 4 bases and J by 2 bases, with 24 bases between. The V gene's germline CDR1 is MDHEN and CDR2 SYDVKM. In nucleotides, the CDR3 is TGTGCCAGCAGTTACGCCTCGGGGAGGAGGGCGGGTGCTGGGGCCAACGTCCTGACTTTC. This codes for CASSYASGRRAGAGANVLTF.

The genes are TRBV10-3 and TRBJ2-1, with D perhaps TRBD2 (5 bases). V was clipped by 0 bases and J by 2 bases, with 11 bases between them. CDR3 length: 16 amino acids. The V gene's germline CDR1 is ENHRY and CDR2 SYGVKD. As DNA, the CDR3 is TGTGCCATCAGTGAGTCGGTCAGCGGAACCTACAATGAGCAGTTCTTC. Translated: CAISESVSGTYNEQFF.

The rearrangement joins TRBV30 to TRBJ1-2; TRBD1 agrees at 7 bases. V dropped 3 bases and J dropped 3; count of bases not matched to a gene: 1. Per the germline V gene, CDR1 is GTSNPN and CDR2 is SVGIG (reference sequence). The CDR3 loop spans 12 amino acids. The CDR3 coding sequence is TGTGCCTGGAGCCAGGGGGACTATGGCTACACCTTC. Translated, it gives CAWSQGDYGYTF.

The V call is TRBV28, the J call TRBJ1-2; D gene unclear. The germline V gene encodes CDR1 MDHEN and CDR2 SYDVKM. Trimming shortened V by 3 bases and J by 5 bases, and 13 bases separated the two germline ends. The CDR3 consists of 14 residues. DNA of the CDR3: TGTGCCAGCAGTTTGGGCAGTTTAACTTATGGCTACACCTTC. It translates to CASSLGSLTYGYTF.

The chain recombines TRBV10-3 with TRBJ2-1; TRBD1 aligns across 7 bases. CDR1 is ENHRY and CDR2 is SYGVKD in the germline V gene. J lost 4 bases, V lost 0 bases, and 12 bases had no gene match. CDR3 size: 18 residues. The CDR3 region has the DNA TGTGCCATCAGTGAGTCGATAAGGGGGCCACGTATATACAATGAGCAGTTCTTC. This sequence encodes CAISESIRGPRIYNEQFF.

The gene calls are TRBV9 and TRBJ2-7; 7 nucleotides match TRBD2. The CDR3 has 14 amino acids. CDR1 is SGDLS, CDR2 YYNGEE, per germline. V gave up 2 bases and J gave up 7 bases; unmatched junction bases: 9. The CDR3 region has the DNA TGTGCCAGCAGCGTCGCGGGAGAAGGGGAAGAGCAGTACTTC. The encoded protein is CASSVAGEGEEQYF.

The rearrangement joins TRBV6-1 to TRBJ2-3, with 7 bases identical to TRBD2. Germline V gives CDR1 MNHNS, CDR2 SASEGT. V shed 5 bases, J shed 2 bases, and the junction held 7 bases outside the gene matches. This CDR3 contains 15 residues. DNA of the CDR3: TGTGCCAGCAGTTCGCTAGCGGAAATCACAGATACGCAGTATTTT. Its protein product is CASSSLAEITDTQYF.

The chain couples TRBV28 to TRBJ1-1, with TRBD1 as a possible D gene (6 bases). The germline V gene has CDR1 MDHEN and CDR2 SYDVKM. This CDR3 is built from 14 residues. V was cut by 2 bases and J by 6 bases, with 13 bases left in between. CDR3 coding DNA: TGTGCCAGCAGTTTACGGGAGGGGGGGGCTGAAGCTTTCTTT. Translated, it gives CASSLREGGAEAFF.

The chain carries TRBV4-1 and TRBJ1-3; no firm D call. CDR1 and CDR2 from the germline V gene are MGHRA and YSYEKL. Trimming took off 0 bases at V and 4 bases at J, with 13 bases between the two ends. CDR3 length equals 16 residues. The CDR3 sequence is CASSQDRGAEGNTIYF. Written as DNA, the CDR3 is TGCGCCAGCAGCCAAGATAGAGGAGCGGAAGGAAACACCATATATTTT.